The 18 T cell receptor beta chains given below trace back to one sample, sequenced in a study of human T cells and chemical hapten exposure. Time point of the sample: healthy volunteer bleed at 2 weeks. Unfractionated whole blood served as the source for total RNA extraction. TCRdb re-analysed the RACE reads in MiXCR, keeping a single row per CDR3 protein. The sample has about 47,000 distinct CDR3 sequences; almost 4.5% are singletons. Specimen: whole blood. Receptor source: a human donor in good health. Some clones in this sample may be carry-over from other donors' samples.

J is TRBJ2-3 and V is TRBV11-1; a possible D gene is TRBD2 (5 bases). The CDR3 has 15 amino acids. Trimming removed 3 bases from V and 2 bases from J, with 12 bases in between. CDR1 SGHAT and CDR2 FQDESV come from the germline V gene (reference sequence). CDR3 loop: CASSFLALLTDTQYF. The CDR3 DNA reads as TGTGCCAGCAGCTTCCTAGCTCTGCTCACAGATACGCAGTATTTT. The variable domain in full, with the rest retrieved from reference TRBV11-1 and TRBJ2-3, is EAEVAQSPRYKITEKSQAVAFWCDPISGHATLYWYRQILGQGPELLVQFQDESVVDDSQLPKDRFSAERLKGVDSTLKIQPAELGDSAMYLCASSFLALLTDTQYFGPGTRLTVL.

The chain joins TRBV7-3 to TRBJ2-2, with D perhaps assigned TRBD1 or TRBD2 (5 bases each). The CDR3 spans 15 residues. Trimming took 0 bases from V and 6 from J, leaving 11 bases between them. CDR1 is SGHTA, CDR2 FQGTGA, per germline. CDR3 protein: CASSLTRDGAGELFF. CDR3 in DNA: TGTGCCAGCAGCTTAACCAGGGACGGAGCCGGGGAGCTGTTTTTT.

This clonotype turned up a few times. The chain employs TRBV27 and TRBJ2-1; TRBD1 aligns across 8 bases. Germline CDR1 reads MNHEY; CDR2 reads SMNVEV (reference sequence). The CDR3 covers 16 residues. J was trimmed by 4 bases and V by 6 bases; bases with no gene match: 11. CDR3 residues: CASSWTGSSVYNEQFF. The CDR3 nucleotides are TGTGCCAGCAGCTGGACAGGGTCTTCCGTATACAATGAGCAGTTCTTC.

This clonotype was seen repeatedly, ten times or more. The rearrangement joins TRBV20-1 to TRBJ1-2; the D is unclear. CDR3 length: 12 residues. V shed 2 bases and J shed 7 bases, with 11 bases lying between them. Germline V gives CDR1 DFQATT, CDR2 SNEGSKA (reference sequence). CDR3 DNA sequence: TGCAGTGCTAGATACGCGCCGGCTGGCTACACCTTC. It codes for CSARYAPAGYTF.

This clonotype was seen at least ten times. This sequence joins TRBV5-1 and TRBJ1-5; D remains ambiguous. Germline-derived CDR1 and CDR2 are SGHRS and YFSETQ. Trimming shortened V by 4 bases and J by 8 bases, and 13 bases separated the two germline ends. The CDR3 sequence is 13 residues long. This CDR3 is CASSLSDREPQHF. For the CDR3, the DNA is TGCGCCAGCAGCCTATCAGACCGGGAGCCCCAGCATTTT.

This clonotype was recorded many times. The chain is built from TRBV24-1 and TRBJ1-2, with TRBD1 as a possible D gene (6 bases). The CDR3 covers 15 residues. V shed 7 bases and J shed 4 bases, with 18 bases lying between them. CDR1 and CDR2 (germline): KGHDR, SFDVKD. CDR3 protein: CATSPSGAARYGYTF. The CDR3 DNA follows: TGTGCCACCAGCCCGTCGGGGGCCGCCCGCTATGGCTACACCTTC.

This clonotype was counted ten times or more. V is TRBV5-1 and J is TRBJ1-6, with 9 positions matching TRBD1. This CDR3 is 14 amino acids long. Germline V gene data show CDR1 as SGHRS and CDR2 as YFSETQ. The junction had 2 bases not matched to a gene; V was cut back by 0 bases and J by 10 bases. CDR3 bases: TGCGCCAGCAGCTTGGGGACAGGGGTATCACCCCTCCACTTT. Protein product: CASSLGTGVSPLHF.

This clonotype has at least ten counts. This rearrangement joins TRBV29-1 to TRBJ2-5; TRBD2 matches 10 bases. V was pared by 8 bases and J by 5 bases, with 8 bases of the junction left unmatched. Germline values: CDR1 SQVTM, CDR2 ANQGSEA. The length of the CDR3 is 13 residues. CDR3 in amino acids: CSTLAGVEETQYF. The CDR3 DNA follows: TGCAGCACGCTAGCGGGAGTAGAGGAGACCCAGTACTTC.

Many counts were recorded for this clonotype. One end of the junction varies from germline; a read error may be responsible. The chain has TRBV4-1 and TRBJ1-3; 8 nucleotides align to TRBD1. Per germline, CDR1 MGHRA and CDR2 YSYEKL. The CDR3 is made up of 15 amino acids. DNA of the CDR3: TGCGCCAGCAGTCAAGGGACAGGCCCGGAGAACACCATATATTTT. It translates to CASSQGTGPENTIYF.

This clonotype appeared many times. The chain carries TRBV3-1 and TRBJ2-1, with D possibly TRBD2 on 5 matching bases. The V and J ends lost 5 bases and 0 bases respectively, with 14 bases between them. CDR1 and CDR2 (germline): LGHDT, YNNKEL (reference sequence). The CDR3 covers 16 residues. CDR3 region: CASSLRRASSYNEQFF. CDR3 bases: TGTGCCAGCAGCTTGAGGCGGGCGAGCTCCTACAATGAGCAGTTCTTC.

This clonotype occurred many times. CDR3 nucleotide sequence: TGTGCCAGCAGCCCGCGGGGTTACGCCGGGGAGCTGTTTTTT. This codes for CASSPRGYAGELFF. The genes are TRBV6-1 and TRBJ2-2; TRBD2 might be the D (6 bases). The CDR3 consists of 14 residues. The ends were cut back, 6 bases at V and 6 bases at J, with 14 bases in the middle. Germline V gives CDR1 MNHNS, CDR2 SASEGT.

This clonotype was seen at least ten times. This chain uses TRBV20-1 with TRBJ2-5, with 15 positions matching TRBD2. The CDR3 totals 14 residues. CDR1 is DFQATT and CDR2 is SNEGSKA in the germline V gene (reference sequence). Trimming took 6 bases from V and 7 from J; bases not matched to a gene: 6. The CDR3 nucleotides are TGCAGTGCAAGCGGACTAGCGGGGGGGGGGACCCAGTACTTC. Protein: CSASGLAGGGTQYF.

This clonotype was seen at least ten times. V and J are TRBV30 and TRBJ2-5, with D possibly matching TRBD2 (6 bases). Trimming removed 2 bases at V and 4 bases at J, with 11 bases between. Per the germline V gene, CDR1 is GTSNPN and CDR2 is SVGIG (reference sequence). CDR3 size: 13 residues. In DNA, the CDR3 is TGTGCCTGGAGTAGGAGGGAGAGAGAGACCCAGTACTTC. Its translation is CAWSRRERETQYF.

This clonotype appeared many times. As DNA, the CDR3 is TGTGCCAGCACCTGGGGGGACTACCCTTACATTGGCACAGATACGCAGTATTTT. It is translated as CASTWGDYPYIGTDTQYF. The chain is built from TRBV12-3 or TRBV12-4 and TRBJ2-3; 7 bases fit TRBD2. J lost 1 base, V lost 7 bases, and 17 bases had no gene match. The CDR3 has 18 residues.

The table lists this clonotype with many counts. The chain links TRBV12-3 or TRBV12-4 to TRBJ1-2, with D tentatively TRBD1 (6 bases). CDR3 length: 15 amino acids. Trimming took 6 bases from V and 5 from J, leaving 19 bases between them. The CDR3 DNA follows: TGTGCCAGCAGAACCTCCGGGACACGATCGTATGGCTACACCTTC. This translates into CASRTSGTRSYGYTF.

This clonotype was recorded at least ten times. This chain connects TRBV28 to TRBJ1-2; D may be TRBD1 (5 bases). The CDR3 runs 15 residues. Deletions cut 6 bases from V and 8 bases from J, with 22 bases between. Germline CDR1 reads MDHEN; CDR2 reads SYDVKM. The CDR3 DNA follows: TGTGCCAGCAGCAGACTGGACATCGCTCGGGGAGGCTACACCTTC. It encodes CASSRLDIARGGYTF.

The chain combines TRBV29-1 with TRBJ2-4; 7 nucleotides agree with TRBD2. V shed 5 bases and J 0 bases; nucleotides not matched to a gene: 19. In germline, CDR1 is SQVTM, CDR2 ANQGSEA. The CDR3 is 19 amino acids. Here the CDR3 DNA reads TGCAGCGTTTTTGTATGGGGGGGTAAGGGATTGGAAGCCAAAAACATTCAGTACTTC. As protein: CSVFVWGGKGLEAKNIQYF.

The J gene is TRBJ1-6, the V gene TRBV5-4, with 8 bases aligning to TRBD1. The CDR3 consists of 14 residues. J gave up 10 bases and V 3 bases, and 6 bases lay outside the gene matches. CDR1 is SGHNT and CDR2 is YYREEE in the germline V gene (reference sequence). The CDR3 reads CASSSRTGQSPLHF. CDR3 in DNA: TGTGCCAGCAGCTCTCGGACAGGGCAATCACCCCTCCACTTT.